In its sample, the clone carrying this T cell receptor (beta chain) was seen a few times. Its antigen is not known. Each CDR3 protein is one row after TCRdb ran MiXCR on the 5' RACE reads. The table shows several thousand distinct CDR3 sequences, with 60% occurring only once. V lost 4 bases to trimming and J lost 5 bases, with 15 bases between them. The germline CDR1 and CDR2 sequences are SGHRS and YFSETQ. CDR3 length: 14 amino acids. Study-wide points: Tumor memory CD4+ T cell TCR gene usage clustered with blood and lymph node memory CD4+ cells and lymph node naive CD4+ cells.

This chain connects TRBV5-1 to TRBJ1-2, with D unresolved. This clonotype originated in a female donor with breast cancer. Sequencing was performed on tumor-infiltrating memory CD4+ T cells sorted from the breast tumor. As to subset: memory CD4+ T cells, CD4+CD45RO+CD25-. CDR3 coding DNA: TGCGCCAGCAGCCCAGAAGGACCCCTTTATGGCTACACCTTC. It translates to CASSPEGPLYGYTF.